This T cell receptor (beta chain) was retrieved from a study of OX40 agonist ivuxolimab in advanced cancers. Study summary: Prior therapy, whether anti-PD-1, anti-PD-L1 or anti-CTLA-4, was allowed, and more than 35% had some.

Notes on this clone: Its target is not known.

Some clones are missing from TCRdb's copy, which holds only in-frame ones; the method was immunoSEQ multiplex PCR. This sample has around 100,000 clones; roughly 95% occur once, and the top ten carry around 2%. Study-level findings and limits: The study found that CD8+ T cells averaged more expanded clones than CD4+. At 0.1 to 3.0 mg/kg and by week 6, CD4+ and CD8+ T cells in the blood had expanded clonally. Undetermined was the antigen specificity of the expanded peripheral T cells.

Sample: CD4+ or CD8+ T cells sorted from blood, taken in a trial of the OX40 agonist ivuxolimab. The receptor was derived from an adult with an advanced solid tumor such as melanoma, head and neck, liver or kidney cancer.

The CDR3 DNA reads as TGTGCCAGCAGTAAAACACAGGATCTGAGCTCCTACAATGAGCAGTTCTTC. Protein: CASSKTQDLSSYNEQFF. The chain is built from TRBV28 and TRBJ2-1, with D maybe TRBD1 (5 bases). This CDR3 spans 17 amino acids. V was cut by 5 bases and J by 0 bases, with 17 bases left in between. Germline CDR1 and CDR2: MDHEN and SYDVKM. The full variable domain, with the rest looked up from reference TRBV28 and TRBJ2-1, is DVKVTQSSRYLVKRTGEKVFLECVQDMDHENMFWYRQDPGLGLRLIYFSYDVKMKEKGDIPEGYSVSREKKERFSLILESASTNQTSMYLCASSKTQDLSSYNEQFFGPGTRLTVL.